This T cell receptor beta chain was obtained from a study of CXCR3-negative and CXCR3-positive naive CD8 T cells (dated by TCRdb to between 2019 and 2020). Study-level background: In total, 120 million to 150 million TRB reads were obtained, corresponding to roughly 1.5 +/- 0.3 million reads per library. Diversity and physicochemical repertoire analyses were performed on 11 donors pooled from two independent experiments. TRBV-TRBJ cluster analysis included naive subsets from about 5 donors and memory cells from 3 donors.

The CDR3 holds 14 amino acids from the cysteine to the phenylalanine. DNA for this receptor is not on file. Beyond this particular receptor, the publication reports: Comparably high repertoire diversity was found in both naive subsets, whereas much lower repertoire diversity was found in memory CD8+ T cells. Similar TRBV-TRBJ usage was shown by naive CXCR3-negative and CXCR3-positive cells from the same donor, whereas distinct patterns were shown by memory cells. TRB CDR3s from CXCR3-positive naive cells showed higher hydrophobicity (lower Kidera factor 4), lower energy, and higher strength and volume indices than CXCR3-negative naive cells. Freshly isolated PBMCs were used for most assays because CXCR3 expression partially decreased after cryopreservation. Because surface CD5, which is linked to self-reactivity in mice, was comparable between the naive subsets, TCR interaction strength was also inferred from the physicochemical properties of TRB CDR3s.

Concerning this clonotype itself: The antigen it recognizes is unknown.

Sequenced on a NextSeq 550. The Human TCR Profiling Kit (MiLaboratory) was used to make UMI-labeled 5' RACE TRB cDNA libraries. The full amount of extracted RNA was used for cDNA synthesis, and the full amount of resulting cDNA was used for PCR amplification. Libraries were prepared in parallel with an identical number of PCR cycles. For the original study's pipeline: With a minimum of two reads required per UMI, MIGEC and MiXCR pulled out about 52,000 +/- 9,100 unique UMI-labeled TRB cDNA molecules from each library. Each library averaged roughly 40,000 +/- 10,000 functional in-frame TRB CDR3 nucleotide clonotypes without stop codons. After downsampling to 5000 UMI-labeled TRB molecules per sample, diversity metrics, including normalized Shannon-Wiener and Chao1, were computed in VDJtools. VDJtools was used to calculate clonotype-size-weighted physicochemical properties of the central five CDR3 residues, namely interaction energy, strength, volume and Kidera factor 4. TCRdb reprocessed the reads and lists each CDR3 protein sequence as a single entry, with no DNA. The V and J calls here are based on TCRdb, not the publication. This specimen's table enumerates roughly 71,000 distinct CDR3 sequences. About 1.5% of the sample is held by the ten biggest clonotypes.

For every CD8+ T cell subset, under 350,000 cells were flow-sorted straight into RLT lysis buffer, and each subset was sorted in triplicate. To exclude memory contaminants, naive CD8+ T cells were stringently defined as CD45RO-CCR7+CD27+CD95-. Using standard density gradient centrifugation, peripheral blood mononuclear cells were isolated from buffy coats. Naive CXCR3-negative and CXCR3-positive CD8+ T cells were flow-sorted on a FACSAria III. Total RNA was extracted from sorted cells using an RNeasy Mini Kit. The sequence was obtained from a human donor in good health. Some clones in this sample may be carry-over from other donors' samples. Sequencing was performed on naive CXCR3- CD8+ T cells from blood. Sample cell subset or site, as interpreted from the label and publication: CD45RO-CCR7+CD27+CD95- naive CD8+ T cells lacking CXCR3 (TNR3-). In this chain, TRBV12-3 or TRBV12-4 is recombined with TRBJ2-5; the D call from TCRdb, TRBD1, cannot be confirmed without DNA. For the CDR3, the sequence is CASTLGQGGETQYF.